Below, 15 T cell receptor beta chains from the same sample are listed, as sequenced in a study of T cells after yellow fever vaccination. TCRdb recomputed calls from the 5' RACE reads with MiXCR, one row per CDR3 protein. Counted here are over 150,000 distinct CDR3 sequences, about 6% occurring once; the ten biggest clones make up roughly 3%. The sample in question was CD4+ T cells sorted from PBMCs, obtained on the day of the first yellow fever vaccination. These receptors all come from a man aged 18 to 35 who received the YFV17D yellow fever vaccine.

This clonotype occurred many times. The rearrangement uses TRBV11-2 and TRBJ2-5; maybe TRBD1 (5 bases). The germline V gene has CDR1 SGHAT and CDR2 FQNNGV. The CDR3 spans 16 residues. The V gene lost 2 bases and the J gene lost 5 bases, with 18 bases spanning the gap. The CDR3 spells CASSLRALGQSETQYF. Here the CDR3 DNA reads TGTGCCAGCAGCTTAAGAGCCCTCGGACAATCGGAGACCCAGTACTTC.

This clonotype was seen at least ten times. CDR3 in amino acids: CASSLFSGGALNEQFF. The CDR3 DNA reads as TGCGCCAGCAGCTTGTTCAGCGGGGGGGCCCTCAATGAGCAGTTCTTC. The V call is TRBV5-1, the J call TRBJ2-1; 10 bases agree with TRBD2. The CDR3 is 16 amino acids. The germline gives CDR1 SGHRS, CDR2 YFSETQ. V dropped 1 base and J dropped 6; count of bases not matched to a gene: 7.

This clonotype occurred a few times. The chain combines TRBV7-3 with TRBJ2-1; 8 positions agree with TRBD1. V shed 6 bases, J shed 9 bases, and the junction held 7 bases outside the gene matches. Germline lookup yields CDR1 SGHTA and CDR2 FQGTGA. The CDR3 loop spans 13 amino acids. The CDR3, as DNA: TGTGCCAGCAGTCCCGGGACAGGCACTGAGCAGTTCTTC. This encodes CASSPGTGTEQFF.

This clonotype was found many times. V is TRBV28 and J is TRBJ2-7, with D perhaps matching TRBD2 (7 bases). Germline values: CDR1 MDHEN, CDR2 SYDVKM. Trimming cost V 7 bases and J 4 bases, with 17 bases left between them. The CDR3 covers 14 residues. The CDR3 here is CASTMGGTPYEQYV. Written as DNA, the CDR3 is TGTGCCAGCACGATGGGAGGGACACCTTACGAGCAGTACGTC.

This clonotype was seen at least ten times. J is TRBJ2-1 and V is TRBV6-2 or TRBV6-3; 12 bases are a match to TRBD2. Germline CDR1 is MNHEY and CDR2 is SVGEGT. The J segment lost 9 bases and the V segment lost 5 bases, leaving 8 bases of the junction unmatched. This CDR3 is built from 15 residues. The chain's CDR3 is CASSPSGGALSEQFF. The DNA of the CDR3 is TGTGCCAGCAGTCCTAGCGGGGGGGCTTTAAGTGAGCAGTTCTTC.

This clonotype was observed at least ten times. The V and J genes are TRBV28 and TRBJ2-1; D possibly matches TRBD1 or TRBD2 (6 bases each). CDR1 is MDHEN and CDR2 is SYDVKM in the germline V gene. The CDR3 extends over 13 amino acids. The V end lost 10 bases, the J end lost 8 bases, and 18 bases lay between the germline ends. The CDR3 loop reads CATTGGLGDEQFF. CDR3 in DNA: TGTGCCACCACCGGGGGCCTGGGGGATGAGCAGTTCTTC.

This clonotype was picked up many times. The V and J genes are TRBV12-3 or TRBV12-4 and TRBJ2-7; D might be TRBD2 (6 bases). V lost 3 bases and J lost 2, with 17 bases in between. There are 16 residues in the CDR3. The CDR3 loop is CASSFPSGANTYEQYF. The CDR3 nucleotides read TGTGCCAGCAGTTTCCCCTCGGGAGCAAACACCTACGAGCAGTACTTC.

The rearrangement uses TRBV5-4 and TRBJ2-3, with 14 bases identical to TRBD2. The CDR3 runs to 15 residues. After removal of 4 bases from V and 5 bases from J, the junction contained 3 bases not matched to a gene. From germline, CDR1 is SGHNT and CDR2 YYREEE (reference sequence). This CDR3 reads CASSPGTSGGDTQYF. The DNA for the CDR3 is TGTGCCAGCAGCCCGGGGACTAGCGGGGGAGATACGCAGTATTTT.

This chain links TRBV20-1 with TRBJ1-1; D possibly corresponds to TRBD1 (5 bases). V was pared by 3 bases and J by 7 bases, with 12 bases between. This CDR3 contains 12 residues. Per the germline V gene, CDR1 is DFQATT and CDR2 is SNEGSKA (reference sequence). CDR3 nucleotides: TGCAGTGCTAGGCGGGGCGCGAGTGAAGCTTTCTTT. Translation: CSARRGASEAFF.

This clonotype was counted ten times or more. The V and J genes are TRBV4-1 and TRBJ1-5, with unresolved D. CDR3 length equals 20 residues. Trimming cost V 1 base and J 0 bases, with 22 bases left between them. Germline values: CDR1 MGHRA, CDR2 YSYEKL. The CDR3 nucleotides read TGCGCCAGCAGCCAAGGAACCCTAGCCGGCCCACGGTATAGCAATCAGCCCCAGCATTTT. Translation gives CASSQGTLAGPRYSNQPQHF.

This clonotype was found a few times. The CDR3 reads CSVEKGRDYGYTF. The CDR3 nucleotides are TGCAGCGTTGAAAAGGGTCGCGACTATGGCTACACCTTC. The J gene is TRBJ1-2, the V gene TRBV29-1; D remains ambiguous. Germline V gives CDR1 SQVTM, CDR2 ANQGSEA. The V and J ends lost 2 bases and 3 bases respectively, with 10 bases between them. The CDR3 totals 13 residues.

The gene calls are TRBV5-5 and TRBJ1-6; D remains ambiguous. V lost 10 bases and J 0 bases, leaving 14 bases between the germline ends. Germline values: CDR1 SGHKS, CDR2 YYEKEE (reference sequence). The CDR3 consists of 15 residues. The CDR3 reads CAAASTSSYNSPLHF. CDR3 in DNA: TGTGCCGCAGCTTCAACGAGCTCCTATAATTCACCCCTCCACTTT.

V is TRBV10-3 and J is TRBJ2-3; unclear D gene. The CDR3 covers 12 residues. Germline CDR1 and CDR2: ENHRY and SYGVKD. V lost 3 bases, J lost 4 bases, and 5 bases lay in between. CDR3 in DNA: TGTGCCATCAGTGAAGGGTCAGATACGCAGTATTTT. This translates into CAISEGSDTQYF.

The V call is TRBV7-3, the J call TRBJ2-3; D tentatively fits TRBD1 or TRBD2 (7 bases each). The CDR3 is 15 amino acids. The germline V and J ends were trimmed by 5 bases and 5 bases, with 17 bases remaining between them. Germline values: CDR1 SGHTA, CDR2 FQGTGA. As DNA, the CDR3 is TGTGCCAGCAGCGTCCAGGGGGGCGGGGGAGATACGCAGTATTTT. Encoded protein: CASSVQGGGGDTQYF.

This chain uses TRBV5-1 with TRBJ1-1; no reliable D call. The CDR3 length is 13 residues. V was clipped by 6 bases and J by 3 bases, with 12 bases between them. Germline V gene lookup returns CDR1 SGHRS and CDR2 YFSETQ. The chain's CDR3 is CASTLQDDTEAFF. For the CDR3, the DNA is TGCGCCAGCACCCTTCAGGATGACACTGAAGCTTTCTTT.